A single sample gave rise to the 26 T cell receptor beta chains below, sequenced in a study of blood T cell repertoires in COVID-19. TCRdb's copy holds only in-frame clones and misses some; the assay was immunoSEQ multiplex PCR. The sample includes tens of thousands of clones, about 88% seen only once; the top ten take over 2%. The specimen was peripheral blood. All receptors come from a human donor in a cohort sampled during active COVID-19.

This clone was found a few times. The chain joins TRBV29-1 to TRBJ1-5, with D possibly being TRBD1 (6 bases). The CDR3 consists of 13 residues. CDR1 SQVTM and CDR2 ANQGSEA come from the germline V gene. V was cut by 6 bases and J by 6 bases, with 15 bases left in between. The CDR3, as DNA: TGCAGCGTCGCTACAGGGTTGGCTCAGCCCCAGCATTTT. Protein sequence: CSVATGLAQPQHF.

V usage is TRBV7-9 and J usage is TRBJ2-3; 14 bases map to TRBD2. CDR1 and CDR2 (germline): SEHNR, FQNEAQ (reference sequence). V gave up 5 bases and J gave up 2 bases; unmatched junction bases: 3. This CDR3 contains 16 residues. CDR3 coding DNA: TGTGCCAGCAGCCTGGGACTAGCGGGGGACACAGATACGCAGTATTTT. It yields the protein CASSLGLAGDTDTQYF.

This chain connects TRBV19 to TRBJ2-2, with 13 nucleotides matching TRBD2. CDR3 length equals 16 residues. CDR1 and CDR2 (germline): LNHDA, SQIVND (reference sequence). With 6 bases clipped from V and 7 bases from J, the junction kept 8 bases outside the gene matches. The CDR3 sequence is CASRTSGGAFVGELFF. DNA of the CDR3: TGTGCCAGTAGAACTAGCGGGGGGGCCTTTGTCGGGGAGCTGTTTTTT.

The genes are TRBV3-1 (or the pseudogene TRBV3-2) and TRBJ1-2; D may be TRBD1 (6 bases). This CDR3 contains 16 residues. Germline-derived CDR1 and CDR2 are LGHDT and YNNKEL (reference sequence). The germline V and J ends were trimmed by 7 bases and 2 bases, with 20 bases remaining between them. The DNA for the CDR3 is TGTGCCAGCACCCCACCTCCGGGACACGCCAACTATGGCTACACCTTC. Amino acids: CASTPPPGHANYGYTF.

This sequence joins TRBV2 and TRBJ2-7; 11 bases are a match to TRBD2. V gave up 1 base and J gave up 0 bases; unmatched junction bases: 14. Germline V gene sequence: CDR1 SNHLY, CDR2 FYNNEI. This CDR3 is built from 20 residues. The CDR3 coding sequence is TGTGCCAGCAGTGAAGTGCCTTCGACTAGCGGGGAGGCCCGCTCCTACGAGCAGTACTTC. Its translation is CASSEVPSTSGEARSYEQYF.

This clone was found a few times. J is TRBJ2-1 and V is TRBV7-3, with TRBD2 as a possible D gene (7 bases). Between the trimmed V and J ends, which lost 0 bases and 2 bases, there was a span of 20 bases. Germline-derived CDR1 and CDR2 are SGHTA and FQGTGA. The CDR3 is 19 amino acids. CDR3 sequence reads: CASSLTRGNRRGTYNEQFF. CDR3 DNA sequence: TGTGCCAGCAGCTTAACCAGGGGAAACCGGCGGGGGACCTACAATGAGCAGTTCTTC. The variable domain in full, completed from reference TRBV7-3 and TRBJ2-1, reads GAGVSQTPSNKVTEKGKYVELRCDPISGHTALYWYRQSLGQGPEFLIYFQGTGAADDSGLPNDRFFAVRPEGSVSTLKIQRTERGDSAVYLCASSLTRGNRRGTYNEQFFGPGTRLTVL.

The V call is TRBV6-5, the J call TRBJ1-4, with 8 bases identical to TRBD1. This CDR3 comprises 15 residues. The germline CDR1 and CDR2 sequences are MNHEY and SVGAGI. V lost 6 bases to trimming and J lost 5 bases; unmatched junction nucleotides: 8. The CDR3 is CASRRTTGENEKLFF. The CDR3 coding sequence is TGTGCCAGCAGACGGACGACAGGGGAAAATGAAAAACTGTTTTTT.

The V gene is TRBV11-2, the J gene TRBJ2-2; no definite D call. Germline assignment: CDR1 SGHAT and CDR2 FQNNGV. CDR3 length: 13 residues. Trimming left V 0 bases short and J 6 bases short, with 5 bases between. CDR3 sequence (DNA): TGTGCCAGCAGCTTAGATCTCCCCGGGGAGCTGTTTTTT. Translated: CASSLDLPGELFF. Variable domain in full (rest from reference TRBV11-2 and TRBJ2-2): EAGVAQSPRYKIIEKRQSVAFWCNPISGHATLYWYQQILGQGPKLLIQFQNNGVVDDSQLPKDRFSAERLKGVDSTLKIQPAKLEDSAVYLCASSLDLPGELFFGEGSRLTVL.

The J gene is TRBJ1-2, the V gene TRBV15; D remains unclear. The CDR3 covers 14 residues. Trimming took off 0 bases at V and 7 bases at J, with 12 bases between the two ends. The germline CDR1 and CDR2 sequences are LNHNV and YYDKDF (reference sequence). The CDR3 loop reads CATSRDRWEGGYTF. The CDR3 nucleotides read TGTGCCACCAGCAGAGATCGCTGGGAGGGTGGCTACACCTTC.

CDR3 nucleotides: TGTGCCAGTAGTATTAGAGGCCCCGGCGGGCCCCAGCATTTT. It specifies CASSIRGPGGPQHF. The chain combines TRBV19 with TRBJ1-5; D uncertain. This CDR3 region has 14 residues. The V gene lost 3 bases and the J gene lost 9 bases, with 15 bases spanning the gap. Germline loops: CDR1 LNHDA, CDR2 SQIVND (reference sequence).

Here the CDR3 DNA reads TGTGCCAGCAGTGAAGCGAGGACAGGTGCATATGAGCAGTTCTTC. Translating it yields CASSEARTGAYEQFF. This chain connects TRBV2 to TRBJ2-1; 7 nucleotides agree with TRBD1. Germline CDR1 reads SNHLY; CDR2 reads FYNNEI. The CDR3 loop spans 15 amino acids. V dropped 0 bases and J dropped 8; count of bases not matched to a gene: 7.

The CDR3 is CAISDKGPTYNEQFF. CDR3 nucleotide sequence: TGTGCCATCAGTGATAAGGGGCCCACCTACAATGAGCAGTTCTTC. The chain is built from TRBV10-3 and TRBJ2-1; D possibly corresponds to TRBD1 (5 bases). Germline V gives CDR1 ENHRY, CDR2 SYGVKD. V was shortened by 3 bases and J by 2 bases, with 11 bases between the two germline ends. The CDR3 extends over 15 amino acids.

The chain links TRBV5-1 to TRBJ1-4; D is unclear. CDR3 length equals 15 residues. The V end lost 0 bases, the J end lost 2 bases, and 8 bases lay between the germline ends. Germline CDR1 SGHRS, CDR2 YFSETQ. The CDR3 here is CASSLATGTNEKLFF. The CDR3 region has the DNA TGCGCCAGCAGCTTGGCCACGGGGACTAATGAAAAACTGTTTTTT.

On this clone itself: This sample includes further DNA sequences coding for the same CDR3. The V and J genes are TRBV7-2 and TRBJ2-1; 10 bases align to TRBD2. Germline V gives CDR1 SGHTA, CDR2 FQGNSA. The V segment lost 5 bases and the J segment 3 bases; nucleotides outside the gene matches: 4. This CDR3 contains 15 residues. Here the CDR3 reads CASSRLAGGYNEQFF. The CDR3 DNA reads as TGTGCCAGCAGCCGTTTAGCGGGGGGCTACAATGAGCAGTTCTTC.

V and J are TRBV5-1 and TRBJ2-7; 9 nucleotides match TRBD1. CDR1 is SGHRS, CDR2 YFSETQ, per germline. The CDR3 runs to 15 residues. Unmatched junction bases numbered 5, after V lost 3 bases and J lost 1 base. For the CDR3, the DNA is TGCGCCAGCAGCTACGGACAGGGGAAGTCCTACGAGCAGTACTTC. This encodes CASSYGQGKSYEQYF.

DNA for the CDR3: TGTGCCAGCAGCTTAGAGGGGCCCGCCTCTGGGGCCAACGTCCTGACTTTC. Amino acids: CASSLEGPASGANVLTF. The rearrangement uses TRBV11-3 and TRBJ2-6, with D maybe TRBD1 (5 bases). The germline V gene has CDR1 SGHNT and CDR2 YENEEA. V lost 0 bases, J lost 0 bases, and 9 bases lay in between. This CDR3 comprises 17 residues.

The V and J genes are TRBV19 and TRBJ1-2; maybe TRBD1 (5 bases). The CDR3 contains 15 residues. CDR1 LNHDA and CDR2 SQIVND come from the germline V gene (reference sequence). The V and J ends lost 4 bases and 5 bases respectively, with 17 bases between them. CDR3 nucleotides: TGTGCCAGTAGTACAACCGCTTGGGGGGGGTATGGCTACACCTTC. Translating gives CASSTTAWGGYGYTF.

J is TRBJ2-4 and V is TRBV3-1 (or the pseudogene TRBV3-2); TRBD2 might be the D (6 bases). This CDR3 contains 12 residues. Trimming took off 8 bases at V and 5 bases at J, with 10 bases between the two ends. Germline CDR1 reads LGHDT; CDR2 reads YNNKEL (reference sequence). CDR3 sequence reads: CASRGTQNIQYF. In nucleotides, the CDR3 is TGTGCCAGCCGGGGGACCCAAAACATTCAGTACTTC.

The chain couples TRBV3-1 (or the pseudogene TRBV3-2) to TRBJ1-3; D is possibly TRBD1 (6 bases). The CDR3 contains 19 residues. The V end lost 4 bases, the J end lost 4 bases, and 26 bases lay between the germline ends. Germline CDR1 LGHDT, CDR2 YNNKEL (reference sequence). Here the CDR3 reads CASSRPLLTGNLGGNTIYF. CDR3 DNA sequence: TGTGCCAGCAGCCGACCACTGCTTACAGGGAATTTGGGCGGAAACACCATATATTTT.

About this clone: An end of the junction differs from the germline gene, which may be a read error. The CDR3 region is CASSGATRSEKLFF. CDR3 nucleotide sequence: TGTGCCTCCAGCGGGGCGACGAGAAGTGAAAAACTGTTTTTT. The V and J genes are TRBV15 and TRBJ1-4; maybe TRBD1 (5 bases). CDR3 size: 14 residues. CDR1 and CDR2 from the germline V gene are LNHNV and YYDKDF (reference sequence).

The CDR3 DNA sequence: TGTGCCAGCAGCCGGACAGATGGAAACACCATATATTTT. It specifies CASSRTDGNTIYF. The rearrangement joins TRBV6-5 to TRBJ1-3; tentatively, D is TRBD1 (6 bases). Germline V gene data show CDR1 as MNHEY and CDR2 as SVGAGI. Trimming cost V 6 bases and J 3 bases, with 9 bases left between them. The CDR3 contains 13 residues.

This chain uses TRBV19 with TRBJ2-3, with D unresolved. This CDR3 contains 13 residues. CDR1 is LNHDA, CDR2 SQIVND, per germline (reference sequence). Trimming removed 6 bases at V and 3 bases at J, with 10 bases between. CDR3 amino acids: CASSPARTDTQYF. The CDR3 bases are TGTGCCAGTAGCCCCGCTAGAACAGATACGCAGTATTTT.

The CDR3 nucleotides are TGTGCCAGCAGCCAAGGGCAGGCAGGGGTGAGTGGCTACACCTTC. It encodes CASSQGQAGVSGYTF. The chain employs TRBV3-1 (or the pseudogene TRBV3-2) and TRBJ1-2; a weak D match, TRBD1 (6 bases). CDR3 length: 15 residues. V lost 1 base and J 7 bases, leaving 16 bases between the germline ends. CDR1 LGHDT and CDR2 YNNKEL come from the germline V gene (reference sequence).

The chain combines TRBV4-1 with TRBJ1-3, with TRBD1 as a possible D gene (5 bases). In germline, CDR1 is MGHRA, CDR2 YSYEKL. Trimming cost V 4 bases and J 0 bases, with 13 bases left between them. This CDR3 is 16 amino acids long. The CDR3 reads CASSLGHGNSGNTIYF. CDR3 DNA sequence: TGCGCCAGCAGCCTAGGACACGGAAACTCTGGAAACACCATATATTTT.

The chain employs TRBV7-6 and TRBJ2-5; TRBD2 agrees at 16 bases. The CDR3 has 16 amino acids. Germline lookup yields CDR1 SGHVS and CDR2 FNYEAQ. The V gene end was trimmed by 4 bases and the J gene end by 5 bases; junction bases not matched to a gene: 4. CDR3 amino acids: CASSSGLAGGRETQYF. CDR3 nucleotides: TGTGCCAGCAGCTCGGGACTAGCGGGGGGGAGGGAGACCCAGTACTTC. Full variable domain (remainder filled in from reference TRBV7-6 and TRBJ2-5): GAGVSQSPRYKVTKRGQDVALRCDPISGHVSLYWYRQALGQGPEFLTYFNYEAQQDKSGLPNDRFSAERPEGSISTLTIQRTEQRDSAMYRCASSSGLAGGRETQYFGPGTRLLVL.

The genes are TRBV7-8 and TRBJ1-2; D gene uncertain. There are 14 residues in the CDR3. V was trimmed by 5 bases and J by 1 base, leaving 11 bases between them. Looked up from germline, CDR1 is SGHVS and CDR2 is FQNEAQ. The CDR3 nucleotides read TGTGCCAGCAGCCCCGACTCCCTTAACTATGGCTACACCTTC. It codes for CASSPDSLNYGYTF.